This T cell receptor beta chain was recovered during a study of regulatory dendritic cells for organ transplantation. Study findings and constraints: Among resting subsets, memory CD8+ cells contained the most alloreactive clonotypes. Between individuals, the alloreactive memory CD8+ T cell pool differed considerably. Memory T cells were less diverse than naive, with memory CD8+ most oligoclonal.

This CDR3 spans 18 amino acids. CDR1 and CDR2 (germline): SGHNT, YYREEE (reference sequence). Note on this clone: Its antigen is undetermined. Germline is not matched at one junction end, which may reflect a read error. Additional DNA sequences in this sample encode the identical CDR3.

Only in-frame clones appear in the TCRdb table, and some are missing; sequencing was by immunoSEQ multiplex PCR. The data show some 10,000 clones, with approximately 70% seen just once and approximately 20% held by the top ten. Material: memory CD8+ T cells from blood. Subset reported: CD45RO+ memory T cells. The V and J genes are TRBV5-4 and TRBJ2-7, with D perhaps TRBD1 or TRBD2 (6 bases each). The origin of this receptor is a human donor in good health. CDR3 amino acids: CASSPIKDRDGGSYEQYF. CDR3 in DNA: TGTGCCAGCAGCCCTATCAAAGACCGGGACGGGGGCTCCTACGAGCAATACTTC. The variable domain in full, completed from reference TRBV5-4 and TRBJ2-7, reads ETGVTQSPTHLIKTRGQQVTLRCSSQSGHNTVSWYQQALGQGPQFIFQYYREEENGRGNFPPRFSGLQFPNYSSELNVNALELDDSALYLCASSPIKDRDGGSYEQYFGPGTRLTVT.